This T cell receptor beta chain was documented in a study of OX40 agonist ivuxolimab in advanced cancers. Libraries were prepared by immunoSEQ multiplex PCR; TCRdb keeps only in-frame clonotypes and omits some of them. This sample has tens of thousands of clones, with approximately 81% found just once. With 6 bases clipped from V and 4 bases from J, the junction kept 5 bases outside the gene matches. The length of the CDR3 is 13 residues. Germline V gene data show CDR1 as SNHLY and CDR2 as FYNNEI. The chain has TRBV2 and TRBJ1-2; TRBD1 aligns across 7 bases. The clonotype originates from an adult with an advanced solid tumor such as melanoma, head and neck, liver or kidney cancer. This specimen was CD4+ or CD8+ T cells sorted from blood, taken in a trial of the OX40 agonist ivuxolimab. CDR3 sequence: CASSPGGAYGYTF. The CDR3 DNA reads as TGTGCCAGCAGCCCAGGGGGAGCCTATGGCTACACCTTC.